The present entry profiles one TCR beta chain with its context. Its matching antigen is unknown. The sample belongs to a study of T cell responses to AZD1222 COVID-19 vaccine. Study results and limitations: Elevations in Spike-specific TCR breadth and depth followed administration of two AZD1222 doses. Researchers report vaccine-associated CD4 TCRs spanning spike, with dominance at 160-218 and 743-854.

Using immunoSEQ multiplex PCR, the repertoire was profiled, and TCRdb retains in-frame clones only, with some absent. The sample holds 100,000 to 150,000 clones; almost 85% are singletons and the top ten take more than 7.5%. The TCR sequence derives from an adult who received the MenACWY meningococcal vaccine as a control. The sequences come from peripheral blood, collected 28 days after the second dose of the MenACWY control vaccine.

CDR3 nucleotide sequence: TGTGCCAGCAGCGCGCTTATGAGAGTTGGAAAACTGTTTTTT. Protein: CASSALMRVGKLFF. This chain uses TRBV5-6 with TRBJ1-4; D unresolved. The CDR3 runs to 14 residues. V was shortened by 4 bases and J by 10 bases, with 17 bases between the two germline ends. Germline assignment: CDR1 SGHDT and CDR2 YYEEEE.